This T cell receptor beta chain was found in a study of T cells in Graves' hyperthyroidism and ophthalmopathy. Looking at the study overall: Staff took peripheral blood when the initial diagnosis was made, before any treatment began.

Amplification yielded TCR beta CDR3 regions, with RNA transcripts as the source. The HTBI primer set served for first-round RT-PCR of the TCR CDR3. TCRdb reanalysed the multiplex PCR reads using MiXCR and keeps one entry per CDR3 protein. Of about 320,000 distinct CDR3 sequences listed, roughly 17% are singletons. The germline V and J ends were trimmed by 1 base and 2 bases, with 14 bases remaining between them. Per germline, CDR1 MGHRA and CDR2 YSYEKL. This CDR3 region has 16 residues. For this clonotype: Its antigen remains unidentified.

Study-wide results and limits: Most clonotypes expanded in the thyroid (above 0.001) were also present in blood.

The specimen sequenced was blood. This rearrangement joins TRBV4-1 to TRBJ1-2; maybe TRBD1 (6 bases). The sequence was obtained from a man in his thirties or forties with Graves' hyperthyroidism. CDR3 in amino acids: CASSQGGLGGNYGYTF. The CDR3 region has the DNA TGCGCCAGCAGCCAAGGGGGGTTGGGGGGCAACTATGGCTACACCTTC.